The source of this TCR beta chain is a study of neoadjuvant anti-PD-1 for oral cavity cancer. For the study at large: Nivolumab at 3 mg/kg was mostly given biweekly, three to four doses, pre-surgery. Non-progressing patients received a fourth nivolumab dose near day 43, then surgery on days 50-56.

Concerning this clone itself: Its specificity is unknown.

CDR1 is SGHTA and CDR2 is FQGTGA in the germline V gene. This CDR3 is 14 amino acids long. V lost 5 bases and J 6 bases, leaving 15 bases between the germline ends. General study points: PBMC Gini-index clonality exceeded responders' in non-responders post-nivolumab. Pretreatment Treg/Th17 ratio correlated inversely with post-treatment tumor clonality.

The assay was immunoSEQ multiplex PCR, and TCRdb's table has in-frame clones only and misses some. The sample records 15,000 to 20,000 clones, about 64% being singletons. The chain has TRBV7-3 and TRBJ2-3; D unresolved. The sequence derives from a person aged 40 to 85 with oral cavity squamous cell carcinoma. Specimen: PBMCs, collected before nivolumab (anti-PD-1) treatment. CDR3 nucleotide sequence: TGTGCCAGCAGCCGTGGGAATGAGGCGGATACGCAGTATTTT. Translated: CASSRGNEADTQYF.